This entry lists 3 T cell receptor beta chains sequenced from one sample in a study of cytomegalovirus exposure and HLA in healthy donors. Sequencing used immunoSEQ multiplex PCR; TCRdb keeps in-frame clones, though not all of them. The table records some 250,000 clones, about 90% of them present only once. Material: PBMCs. The receptors come from a woman aged 30 to 39 in good health and CMV-seronegative.

The genes are TRBV11-2 and TRBJ2-7; D gene ambiguous. The CDR3 runs to 15 residues. Deletions cut 0 bases from V and 2 bases from J, with 11 bases between. Germline CDR1 and CDR2: SGHAT and FQNNGV. DNA of the CDR3: TGTGCCAGCAGCTTAGAGAAGAGTCCGGCCTACGAGCAGTACTTC. Its translation: CASSLEKSPAYEQYF.

This chain joins TRBV7-9 and TRBJ2-7; tentatively, D is TRBD1 (5 bases). Trimming shortened V by 0 bases and J by 1 base, and 10 bases separated the two germline ends. The germline gives CDR1 SEHNR, CDR2 FQNEAQ (reference sequence). This CDR3 is built from 15 residues. The CDR3 DNA is TGTGCCAGCAGCTTAGCGCATAGGGGTTCCTACGAGCAGTACTTC. Translated: CASSLAHRGSYEQYF.

The gene calls are TRBV7-3 and TRBJ2-7, with TRBD2 matching 8 bases. CDR1 and CDR2 from the germline V gene are SGHTA and FQGTGA. Losses at the gene ends were 5 bases for V and 6 bases for J; bases not matched to a gene: 6. The CDR3 covers 13 residues. The CDR3 DNA follows: TGTGCCAGCAGCCCAACTACTAGCGGCGAGCAGTACTTC. Protein: CASSPTTSGEQYF. Together with reference TRBV7-3 and TRBJ2-7, the CDR3 gives the full variable domain: GAGVSQTPSNKVTEKGKYVELRCDPISGHTALYWYRQSLGQGPEFLIYFQGTGAADDSGLPNDRFFAVRPEGSVSTLKIQRTERGDSAVYLCASSPTTSGEQYFGPGTRLTVT.